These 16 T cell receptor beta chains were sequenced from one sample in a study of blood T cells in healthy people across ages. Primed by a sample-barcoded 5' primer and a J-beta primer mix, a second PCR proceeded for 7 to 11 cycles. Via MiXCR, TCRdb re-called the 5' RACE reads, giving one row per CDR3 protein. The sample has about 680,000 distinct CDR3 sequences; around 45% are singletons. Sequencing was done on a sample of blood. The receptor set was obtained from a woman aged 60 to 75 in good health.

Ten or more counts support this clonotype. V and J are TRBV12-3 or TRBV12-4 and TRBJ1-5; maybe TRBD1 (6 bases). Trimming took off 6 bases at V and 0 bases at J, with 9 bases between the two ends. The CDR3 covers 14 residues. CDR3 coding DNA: TGTGCCAGCAGACAGGGACATAGCAATCAGCCCCAGCATTTT. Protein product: CASRQGHSNQPQHF.

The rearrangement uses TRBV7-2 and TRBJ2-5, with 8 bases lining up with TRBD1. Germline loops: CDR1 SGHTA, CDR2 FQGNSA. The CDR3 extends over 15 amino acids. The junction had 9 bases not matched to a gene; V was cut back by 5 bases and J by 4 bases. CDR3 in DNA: TGTGCCAGCAGCGACTCCAGGGGGCAGATAGAGACCCAGTACTTC. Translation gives CASSDSRGQIETQYF.

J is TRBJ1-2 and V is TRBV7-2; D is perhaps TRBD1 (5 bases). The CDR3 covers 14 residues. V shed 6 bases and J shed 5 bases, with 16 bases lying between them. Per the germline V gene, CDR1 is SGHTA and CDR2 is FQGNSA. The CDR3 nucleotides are TGTGCCAGCAGACCCGGCGGGGGTCGATATGGCTACACCTTC. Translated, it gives CASRPGGGRYGYTF.

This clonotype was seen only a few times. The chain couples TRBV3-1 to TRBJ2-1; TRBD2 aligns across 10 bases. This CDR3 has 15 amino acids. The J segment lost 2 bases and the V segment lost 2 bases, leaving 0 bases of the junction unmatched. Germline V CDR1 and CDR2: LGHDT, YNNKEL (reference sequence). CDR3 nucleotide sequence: TGTGCCAGCAGCCAAACTAGCGGGGCCTACAATGAGCAGTTCTTC. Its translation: CASSQTSGAYNEQFF.

The CDR3 sequence: CSVQTGESSYEQYF. The CDR3 DNA is TGCAGCGTCCAGACAGGGGAAAGCTCCTACGAGCAGTACTTC. J is TRBJ2-7 and V is TRBV29-1, with TRBD1 identical over 8 bases. Germline trimming cut 6 bases from V and 0 bases from J; bases unmatched to any gene: 7. There are 14 residues in the CDR3. Germline loops: CDR1 SQVTM, CDR2 ANQGSEA.

As DNA, the CDR3 is TGTGCCAACAGTCTACGCCAGGGGGCCGAGCAGTACTTC. This gives the protein CANSLRQGAEQYF. The chain joins TRBV7-2 to TRBJ2-5, with TRBD1 matching 8 bases. With the DNA end fitting TRBJ2-7 better, the J assignment may be wrong. The CDR3 sequence is 13 residues long. Germline V gene data show CDR1 as SGHTA and CDR2 as FQGNSA.

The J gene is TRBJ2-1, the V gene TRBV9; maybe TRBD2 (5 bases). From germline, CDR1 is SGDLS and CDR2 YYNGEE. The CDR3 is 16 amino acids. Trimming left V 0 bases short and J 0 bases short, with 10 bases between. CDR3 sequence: CASSVDGSSSYNEQFF. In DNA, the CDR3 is TGTGCCAGCAGCGTAGATGGGAGCTCCTCCTACAATGAGCAGTTCTTC.

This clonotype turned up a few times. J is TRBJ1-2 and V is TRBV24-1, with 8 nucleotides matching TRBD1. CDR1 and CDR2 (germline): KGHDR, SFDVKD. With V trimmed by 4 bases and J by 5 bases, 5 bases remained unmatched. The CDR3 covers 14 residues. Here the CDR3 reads CATSEYDRGYGYTF. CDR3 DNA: TGTGCCACCAGTGAATACGACAGGGGATATGGCTACACCTTC.

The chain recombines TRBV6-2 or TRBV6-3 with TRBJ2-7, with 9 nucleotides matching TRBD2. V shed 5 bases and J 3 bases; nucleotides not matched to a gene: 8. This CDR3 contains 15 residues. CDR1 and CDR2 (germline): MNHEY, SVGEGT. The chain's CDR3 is CASSPYSGSGYEQYF. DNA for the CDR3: TGTGCCAGCAGTCCTTATAGCGGGAGTGGCTACGAGCAGTACTTC.

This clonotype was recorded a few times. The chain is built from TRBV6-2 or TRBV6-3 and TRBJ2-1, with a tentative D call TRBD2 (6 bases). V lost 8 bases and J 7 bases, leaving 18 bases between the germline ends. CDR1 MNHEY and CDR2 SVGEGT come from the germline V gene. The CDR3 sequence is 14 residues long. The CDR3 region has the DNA TGTGCCAGCCGGAGGGCCAACCTCCTTAATGAGCAGTTCTTC. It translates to CASRRANLLNEQFF.

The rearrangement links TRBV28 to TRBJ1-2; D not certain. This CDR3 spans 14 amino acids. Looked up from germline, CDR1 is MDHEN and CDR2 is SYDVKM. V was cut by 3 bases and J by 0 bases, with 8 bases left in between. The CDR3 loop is CASSFRGSNYGYTF. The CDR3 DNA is TGTGCCAGCAGTTTTCGGGGATCTAACTATGGCTACACCTTC.

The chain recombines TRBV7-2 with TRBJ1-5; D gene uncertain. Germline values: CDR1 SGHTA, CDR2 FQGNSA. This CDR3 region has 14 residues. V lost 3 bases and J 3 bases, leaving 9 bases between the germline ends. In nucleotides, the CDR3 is TGTGCCAGCAGCTTGGCTTCATACAATCAGCCCCAGCATTTT. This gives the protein CASSLASYNQPQHF.

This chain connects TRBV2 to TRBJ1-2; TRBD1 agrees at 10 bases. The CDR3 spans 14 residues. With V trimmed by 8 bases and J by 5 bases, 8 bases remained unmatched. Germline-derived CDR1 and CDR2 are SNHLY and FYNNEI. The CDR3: CASLRQGAEYGYTF. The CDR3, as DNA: TGTGCCAGCCTACGACAGGGGGCGGAATATGGCTACACCTTC.

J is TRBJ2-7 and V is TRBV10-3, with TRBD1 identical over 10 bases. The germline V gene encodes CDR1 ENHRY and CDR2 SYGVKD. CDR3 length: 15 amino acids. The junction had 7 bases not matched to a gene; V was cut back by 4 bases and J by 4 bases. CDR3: CAISGKTGGNYEQYF. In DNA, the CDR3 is TGTGCCATCAGTGGAAAGACAGGGGGCAATTACGAGCAGTACTTC.

The CDR3, as DNA: TGTGCCAGCAGTTTATCGGCGGGAGAGGTTCGCAATGAGCAGTTCTTC. It is translated as CASSLSAGEVRNEQFF. The chain uses TRBV27 and TRBJ2-1, with TRBD2 matching 7 bases. Unmatched junction bases numbered 8, after V lost 0 bases and J lost 6 bases. CDR3 length equals 16 residues. Germline-derived CDR1 and CDR2 are MNHEY and SMNVEV (reference sequence).

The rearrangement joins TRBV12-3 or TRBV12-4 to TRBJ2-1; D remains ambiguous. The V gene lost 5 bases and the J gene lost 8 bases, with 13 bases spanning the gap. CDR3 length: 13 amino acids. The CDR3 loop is CASSPNSIYEQFF. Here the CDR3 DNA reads TGTGCCAGCAGTCCGAACAGTATCTATGAGCAGTTCTTC.